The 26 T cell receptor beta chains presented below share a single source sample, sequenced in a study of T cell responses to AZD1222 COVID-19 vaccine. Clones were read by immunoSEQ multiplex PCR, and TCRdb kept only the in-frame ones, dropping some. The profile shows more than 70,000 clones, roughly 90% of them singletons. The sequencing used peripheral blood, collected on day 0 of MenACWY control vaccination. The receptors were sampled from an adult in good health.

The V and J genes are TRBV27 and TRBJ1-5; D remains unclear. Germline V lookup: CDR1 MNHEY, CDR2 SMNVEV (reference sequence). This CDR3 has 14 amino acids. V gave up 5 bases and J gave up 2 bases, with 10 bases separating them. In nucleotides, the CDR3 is TGTGCCAGCAGTACGGGGAGGGGCAATCAGCCCCAGCATTTT. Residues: CASSTGRGNQPQHF.

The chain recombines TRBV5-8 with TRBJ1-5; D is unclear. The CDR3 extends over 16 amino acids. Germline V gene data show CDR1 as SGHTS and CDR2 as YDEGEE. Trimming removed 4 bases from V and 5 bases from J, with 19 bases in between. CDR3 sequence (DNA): TGTGCCAGCAGCCCGTGGGCCTATGTCTCTGATCAGCCCCAGCATTTT. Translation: CASSPWAYVSDQPQHF.

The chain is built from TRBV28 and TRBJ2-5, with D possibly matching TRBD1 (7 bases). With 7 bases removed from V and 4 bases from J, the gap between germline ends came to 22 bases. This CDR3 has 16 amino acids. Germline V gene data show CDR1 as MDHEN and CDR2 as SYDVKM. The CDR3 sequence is CASNEWQGGIRETQYF. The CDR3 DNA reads TGTGCCAGCAATGAGTGGCAGGGGGGCATTCGAGAGACCCAGTACTTC.

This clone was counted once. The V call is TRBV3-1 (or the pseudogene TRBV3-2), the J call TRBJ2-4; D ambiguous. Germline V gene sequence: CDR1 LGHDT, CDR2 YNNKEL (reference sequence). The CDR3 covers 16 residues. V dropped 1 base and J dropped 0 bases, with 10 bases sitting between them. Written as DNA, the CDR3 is TGTGCCAGCAGCCAAGGGGCAACTCTAGCCAAAAACATTCAGTACTTC. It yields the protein CASSQGATLAKNIQYF.

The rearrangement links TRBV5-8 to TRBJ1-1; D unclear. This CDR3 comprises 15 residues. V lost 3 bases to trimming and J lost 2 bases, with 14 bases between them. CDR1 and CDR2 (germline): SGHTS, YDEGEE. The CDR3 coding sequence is TGTGCCAGCAGCTACAACCAGGTCGCAAACACTGAAGCTTTCTTT. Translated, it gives CASSYNQVANTEAFF.

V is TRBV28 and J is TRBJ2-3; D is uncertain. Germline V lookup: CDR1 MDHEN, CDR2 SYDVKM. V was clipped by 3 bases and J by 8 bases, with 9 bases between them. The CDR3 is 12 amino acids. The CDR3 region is CASSLVEGTQYF. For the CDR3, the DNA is TGTGCCAGCAGTTTGGTAGAAGGTACGCAGTATTTT.

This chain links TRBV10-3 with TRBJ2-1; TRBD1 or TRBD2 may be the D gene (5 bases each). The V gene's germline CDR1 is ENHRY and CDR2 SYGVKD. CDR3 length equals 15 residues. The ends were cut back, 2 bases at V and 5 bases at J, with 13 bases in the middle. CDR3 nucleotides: TGTGCCATCAGTGAGGGGGGTAGGGTGGACAATGAGCAGTTCTTC. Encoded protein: CAISEGGRVDNEQFF.

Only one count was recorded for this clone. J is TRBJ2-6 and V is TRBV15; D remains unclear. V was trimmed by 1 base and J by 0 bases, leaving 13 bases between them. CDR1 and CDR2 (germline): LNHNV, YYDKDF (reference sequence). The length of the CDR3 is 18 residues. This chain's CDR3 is CATSRGRPRSSGANVLTF. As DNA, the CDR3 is TGTGCCACCAGCAGAGGCAGGCCCCGATCCTCTGGGGCCAACGTCCTGACTTTC. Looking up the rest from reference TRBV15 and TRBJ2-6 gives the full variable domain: DAMVIQNPRYQVTQFGKPVTLSCSQTLNHNVMYWYQQKSSQAPKLLFHYYDKDFNNEADTPDNFQSRRPNTSFCFLDIRSPGLGDTAMYLCATSRGRPRSSGANVLTFGAGSRLTVL.

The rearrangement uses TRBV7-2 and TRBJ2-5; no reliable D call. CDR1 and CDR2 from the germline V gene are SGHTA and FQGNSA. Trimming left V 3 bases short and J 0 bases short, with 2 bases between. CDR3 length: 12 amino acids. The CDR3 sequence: CASSLYQETQYF. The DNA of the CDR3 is TGTGCCAGCAGCTTGTACCAAGAGACCCAGTACTTC.

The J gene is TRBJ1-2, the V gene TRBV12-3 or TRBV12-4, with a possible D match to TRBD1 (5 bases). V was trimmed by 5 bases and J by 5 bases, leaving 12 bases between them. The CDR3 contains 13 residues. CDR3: CASSPTTVYGYTF. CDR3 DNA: TGTGCCAGCAGTCCTACGACAGTTTATGGCTACACCTTC.

In nucleotides, the CDR3 is TGTGCCATCAGTGGGGGGACTAGCGGGAATAGAGAGACCCAGTACTTC. Translated: CAISGGTSGNRETQYF. The gene calls are TRBV10-3 and TRBJ2-5, with 13 positions matching TRBD2. The length of the CDR3 is 16 residues. J gave up 4 bases and V 4 bases, and 6 bases lay outside the gene matches. The germline V gene encodes CDR1 ENHRY and CDR2 SYGVKD.

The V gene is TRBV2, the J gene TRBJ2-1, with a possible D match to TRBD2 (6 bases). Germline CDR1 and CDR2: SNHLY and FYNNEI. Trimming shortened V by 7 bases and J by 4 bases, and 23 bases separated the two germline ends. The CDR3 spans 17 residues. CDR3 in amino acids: CASTGLPNLWGYNEQFF. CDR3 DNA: TGTGCCAGCACGGGACTGCCCAATCTTTGGGGTTACAATGAGCAGTTCTTC.

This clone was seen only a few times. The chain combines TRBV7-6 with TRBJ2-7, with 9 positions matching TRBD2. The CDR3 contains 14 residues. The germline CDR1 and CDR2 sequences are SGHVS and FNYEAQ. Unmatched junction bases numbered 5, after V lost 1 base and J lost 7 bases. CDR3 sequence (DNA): TGTGCCAGCAGCTTAGGAGCGGGGGGTGGAGAGCAGTACTTC. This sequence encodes CASSLGAGGGEQYF.

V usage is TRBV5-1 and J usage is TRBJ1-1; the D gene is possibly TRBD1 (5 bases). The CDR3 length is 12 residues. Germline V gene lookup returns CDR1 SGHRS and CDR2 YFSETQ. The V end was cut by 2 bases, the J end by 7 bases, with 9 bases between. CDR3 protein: CASSFVGGEAFF. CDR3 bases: TGCGCCAGCAGCTTTGTGGGGGGTGAAGCTTTCTTT.

The CDR3 DNA is TGTGCCAGCAGTTTAGTGGGGAACACAGATACGCAGTATTTT. Translation: CASSLVGNTDTQYF. V gene TRBV27 combines with J gene TRBJ2-3; D gene ambiguous. This CDR3 spans 14 amino acids. Trimming stripped 2 bases from V and 2 bases from J, with 8 bases between. Germline CDR1 MNHEY, CDR2 SMNVEV (reference sequence).

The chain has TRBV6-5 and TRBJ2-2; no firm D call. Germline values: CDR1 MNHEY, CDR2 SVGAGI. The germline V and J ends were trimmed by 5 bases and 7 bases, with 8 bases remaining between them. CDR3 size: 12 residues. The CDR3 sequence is CASSHSGGELFF. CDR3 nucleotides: TGTGCCAGCAGTCACAGTGGCGGGGAGCTGTTTTTT.

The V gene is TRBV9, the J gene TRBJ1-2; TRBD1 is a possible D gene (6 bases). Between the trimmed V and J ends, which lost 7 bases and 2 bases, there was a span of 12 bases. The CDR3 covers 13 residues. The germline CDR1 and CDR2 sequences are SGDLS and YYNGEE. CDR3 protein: CASVDQGNYGYTF. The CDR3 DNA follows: TGTGCCAGCGTAGATCAGGGGAACTATGGCTACACCTTC.

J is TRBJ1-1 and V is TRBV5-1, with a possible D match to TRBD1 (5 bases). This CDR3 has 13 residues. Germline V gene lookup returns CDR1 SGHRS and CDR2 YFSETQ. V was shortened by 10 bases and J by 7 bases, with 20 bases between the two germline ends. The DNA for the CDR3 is TGCGCCTCTCGTCTTGGCGACAGTTATGAAGCTTTCTTT. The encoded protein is CASRLGDSYEAFF.

CDR3 in amino acids: CASSLAGELNSPLHF. The CDR3 DNA sequence: TGTGCCAGCAGTTTGGCGGGGGAACTAAATTCACCCCTCCACTTT. This chain links TRBV28 with TRBJ1-6, with D maybe TRBD1 (5 bases). Germline V CDR1 and CDR2: MDHEN, SYDVKM. The CDR3 length is 15 residues. V lost 3 bases and J 7 bases, leaving 13 bases between the germline ends.

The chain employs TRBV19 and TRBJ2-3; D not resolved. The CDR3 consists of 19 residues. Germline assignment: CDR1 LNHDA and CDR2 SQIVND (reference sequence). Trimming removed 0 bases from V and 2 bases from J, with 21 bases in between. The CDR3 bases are TGTGCCAGTAGTATAGACTCCGGGTCGTCGGGCGTCCACACAGATACGCAGTATTTT. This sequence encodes CASSIDSGSSGVHTDTQYF.

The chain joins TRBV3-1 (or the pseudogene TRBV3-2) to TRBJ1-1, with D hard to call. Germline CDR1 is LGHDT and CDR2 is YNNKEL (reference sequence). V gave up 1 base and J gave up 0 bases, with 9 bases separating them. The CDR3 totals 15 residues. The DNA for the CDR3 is TGTGCCAGCAGCCAAGGCGGGAACATGAACACTGAAGCTTTCTTT. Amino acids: CASSQGGNMNTEAFF.

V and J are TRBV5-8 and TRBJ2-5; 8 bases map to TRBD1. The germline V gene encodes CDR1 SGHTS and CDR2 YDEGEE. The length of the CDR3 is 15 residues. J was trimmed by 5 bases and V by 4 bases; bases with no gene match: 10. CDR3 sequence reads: CASSAGGARRETQYF. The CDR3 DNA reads TGTGCCAGCAGCGCAGGGGGCGCAAGAAGGGAGACCCAGTACTTC.

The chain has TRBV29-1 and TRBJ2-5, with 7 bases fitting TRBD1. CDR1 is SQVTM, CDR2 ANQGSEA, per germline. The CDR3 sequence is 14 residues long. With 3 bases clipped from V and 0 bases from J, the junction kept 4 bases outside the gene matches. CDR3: CSVEDRLYQETQYF. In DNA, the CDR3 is TGCAGCGTTGAGGACAGGCTGTACCAAGAGACCCAGTACTTC.

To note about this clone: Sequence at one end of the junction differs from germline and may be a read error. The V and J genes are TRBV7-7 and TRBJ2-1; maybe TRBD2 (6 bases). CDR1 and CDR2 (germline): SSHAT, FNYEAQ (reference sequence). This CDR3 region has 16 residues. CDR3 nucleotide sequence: TGTGCTAGCAGCCTCTCTCGGGGGAGCTCCTACAATGAGCAGTTCTTC. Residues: CASSLSRGSSYNEQFF.

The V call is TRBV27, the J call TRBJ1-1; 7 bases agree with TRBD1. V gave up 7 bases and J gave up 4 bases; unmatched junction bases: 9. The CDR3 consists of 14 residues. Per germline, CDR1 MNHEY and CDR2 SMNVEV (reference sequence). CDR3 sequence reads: CASTPSAGGTEAFF. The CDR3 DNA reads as TGTGCCAGCACTCCCTCCGCAGGGGGCACTGAAGCTTTCTTT.

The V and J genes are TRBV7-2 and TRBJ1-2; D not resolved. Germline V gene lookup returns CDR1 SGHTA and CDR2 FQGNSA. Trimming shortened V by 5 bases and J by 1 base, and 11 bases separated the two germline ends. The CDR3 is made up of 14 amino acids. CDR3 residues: CASSERAHNYGYTF. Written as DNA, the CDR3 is TGTGCCAGCAGCGAGCGGGCCCATAACTATGGCTACACCTTC. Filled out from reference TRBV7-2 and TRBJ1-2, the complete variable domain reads GAGVSQSPSNKVTEKGKDVELRCDPISGHTALYWYRQSLGQGLEFLIYFQGNSAPDKSGLPSDRFSAERTGGSVSTLTIQRTQQEDSAVYLCASSERAHNYGYTFGSGTRLTVV.